Listed here are 18 T cell receptor beta chains from one sample, sequenced in a study of cytomegalovirus exposure and HLA in healthy donors. Produced via immunoSEQ multiplex PCR; TCRdb's table is partial and in-frame only. The data contain 120,000 or so clones, roughly 95% of them singletons. Source material: PBMCs. These receptors came from a man aged 18-30 years in good health and CMV-seronegative.

V gene TRBV12-5 combines with J gene TRBJ2-1, with 8 nucleotides matching TRBD2. This CDR3 has 16 amino acids. Germline assignment: CDR1 LGHNT and CDR2 FRNRAP. Trimming took 0 bases from V and 2 from J; bases not matched to a gene: 3. As DNA, the CDR3 is TGTGCTAGTGGTTTGGTAGTAGCGGGAACCTACAATGAGCAGTTCTTC. Translated: CASGLVVAGTYNEQFF.

The rearrangement uses TRBV7-9 and TRBJ1-2; D possibly corresponds to TRBD1 (6 bases). V was cut by 1 base and J by 0 bases, with 12 bases left in between. Germline-derived CDR1 and CDR2 are SEHNR and FQNEAQ (reference sequence). This CDR3 spans 16 amino acids. In nucleotides, the CDR3 is TGTGCCAGCAGCTTAGTCGGACAGTCGACTAACTATGGCTACACCTTC. Translation: CASSLVGQSTNYGYTF.

CDR3: CATSNMNTEAFF. The CDR3 DNA reads TGTGCCACCAGCAACATGAACACTGAAGCTTTCTTT. The chain has TRBV15 and TRBJ1-1; unclear D gene. The germline gives CDR1 LNHNV, CDR2 YYDKDF (reference sequence). V was shortened by 4 bases and J by 0 bases, with 3 bases between the two germline ends. This CDR3 is 12 amino acids long.

The rearrangement joins TRBV28 to TRBJ1-3; TRBD1 matches 7 bases. V trimming: 6 bases; J trimming: 4 bases; junction bases outside the gene matches: 9. Per the germline V gene, CDR1 is MDHEN and CDR2 is SYDVKM. The length of the CDR3 is 15 residues. The CDR3 region is CASRTRGIAGNTIYF. CDR3 DNA: TGTGCCAGCAGGACCAGGGGGATTGCGGGAAACACCATATATTTT.

V usage is TRBV4-3 and J usage is TRBJ1-2, with 7 nucleotides matching TRBD1. With V trimmed by 4 bases and J by 5 bases, 10 bases remained unmatched. The CDR3 spans 15 residues. From germline, CDR1 is LGHNA and CDR2 YSLEER. This CDR3 reads CASSLRQGGWYGYTF. Here the CDR3 DNA reads TGCGCCAGCAGCCTCCGACAGGGCGGGTGGTATGGCTACACCTTC.

The V gene is TRBV19, the J gene TRBJ1-5; no reliable D call. In germline, CDR1 is LNHDA, CDR2 SQIVND (reference sequence). This CDR3 is 14 amino acids long. The V and J ends lost 3 bases and 0 bases respectively, with 6 bases between them. In nucleotides, the CDR3 is TGTGCCAGTAGTATCCGGGGTAGCAATCAGCCCCAGCATTTT. This sequence encodes CASSIRGSNQPQHF.

The gene calls are TRBV6-5 and TRBJ2-7, with D perhaps matching TRBD2 (5 bases). Between the trimmed V and J ends, which lost 3 bases and 0 bases, there was a span of 12 bases. Germline-derived CDR1 and CDR2 are MNHEY and SVGAGI. The CDR3 totals 15 residues. DNA of the CDR3: TGTGCCAGCAGTTATGACCCGGGGAGCTCCTACGAGCAGTACTTC. Its protein is CASSYDPGSSYEQYF.

The rearrangement joins TRBV7-9 to TRBJ1-2; weak D call: TRBD1 (5 bases). CDR1 SEHNR and CDR2 FQNEAQ come from the germline V gene (reference sequence). V lost 5 bases to trimming and J lost 2 bases, with 15 bases between them. The CDR3 has 15 residues. In DNA form, the CDR3 reads TGTGCCAGCAGCCAGATAACCGACAGCAACTATGGCTACACCTTC. Translated, it gives CASSQITDSNYGYTF.

A note on this clone: This sample includes further DNA sequences coding for the same CDR3. The chain couples TRBV9 to TRBJ2-3; possibly TRBD2 for D (5 bases). Trimming shortened V by 0 bases and J by 1 base, and 9 bases separated the two germline ends. The CDR3 contains 15 residues. Germline V CDR1 and CDR2: SGDLS, YYNGEE. The CDR3 region is CASSVAGSGTDTQYF. The DNA for the CDR3 is TGTGCCAGCAGCGTAGCGGGTAGCGGCACAGATACGCAGTATTTT. Looking up the rest from reference TRBV9 and TRBJ2-3 gives the full variable domain: DSGVTQTPKHLITATGQRVTLRCSPRSGDLSVYWYQQSLDQGLQFLIQYYNGEERAKGNILERFSAQQFPDLHSELNLSSLELGDSALYFCASSVAGSGTDTQYFGPGTRLTVL.

The chain links TRBV4-2 to TRBJ1-1; tentatively, D is TRBD1 (6 bases). The CDR3 covers 15 residues. CDR1 is LGHNA and CDR2 is YNFKEQ in the germline V gene. Trimming pared 0 bases from V and 2 bases from J, leaving 10 bases between. DNA of the CDR3: TGTGCCAGCAGCCAAGACAACAGGGCAAACACTGAAGCTTTCTTT. It encodes CASSQDNRANTEAFF.

This clone is a singleton in its sample. V gene TRBV6-5 combines with J gene TRBJ2-1; D possibly corresponds to TRBD2 (6 bases). V was pared by 6 bases and J by 4 bases, with 16 bases between. Per the germline V gene, CDR1 is MNHEY and CDR2 is SVGAGI. CDR3 size: 15 residues. CDR3 in DNA: TGTGCCAGCAGGTCCATAGCGGATGCGTACAATGAGCAGTTCTTC. This sequence encodes CASRSIADAYNEQFF.

The chain couples TRBV18 to TRBJ1-5; TRBD1 agrees at 7 bases. The germline CDR1 and CDR2 sequences are KGHSH and LQKENI. This CDR3 has 16 residues. V gave up 3 bases and J gave up 1 base; unmatched junction bases: 6. DNA of the CDR3: TGTGCCAGCTCACCCCGACAGGGAGAAAGCAATCAGCCCCAGCATTTT. Protein: CASSPRQGESNQPQHF.

The gene calls are TRBV5-1 and TRBJ2-2; D may be TRBD2 (6 bases). Germline-derived CDR1 and CDR2 are SGHRS and YFSETQ. This CDR3 region has 15 residues. Trimming pared 8 bases from V and 4 bases from J, leaving 18 bases between. The CDR3 bases are TGCGCCAGTAGCGCCTCGGGACTGGGCACCGGGGAGCTGTTTTTT. Its protein is CASSASGLGTGELFF.

The J gene is TRBJ2-7, the V gene TRBV5-1; 7 nucleotides line up with TRBD1. From germline, CDR1 is SGHRS and CDR2 YFSETQ. Germline trimming cut 5 bases from V and 3 bases from J; bases unmatched to any gene: 20. This CDR3 contains 18 residues. As DNA, the CDR3 is TGCGCCAGCAGACAACCCCCAGGGACAGCCAAATTAATCTACGAGCAGTACTTC. Protein product: CASRQPPGTAKLIYEQYF.

This clone was seen only once. V usage is TRBV11-3 and J usage is TRBJ1-1, with D hard to call. In germline, CDR1 is SGHNT, CDR2 YENEEA. CDR3 length equals 13 residues. Trimming cost V 3 bases and J 7 bases, with 12 bases left between them. Written as DNA, the CDR3 is TGTGCCAGCAGCTTCCGAGCCGGAGGTGAAGCTTTCTTT. It yields the protein CASSFRAGGEAFF.

This chain links TRBV18 with TRBJ2-7; 7 nucleotides match TRBD1. Germline V gene sequence: CDR1 KGHSH, CDR2 LQKENI. CDR3 length: 14 amino acids. V shed 6 bases, J shed 2 bases, and the junction held 7 bases outside the gene matches. The CDR3 reads CASSPGTETYEQYF. CDR3 coding DNA: TGTGCCAGCTCCCCCGGGACAGAGACCTACGAGCAGTACTTC. Full variable domain (remainder filled in from reference TRBV18 and TRBJ2-7): NAGVMQNPRHLVRRRGQEARLRCSPMKGHSHVYWYRQLPEEGLKFMVYLQKENIIDESGMPKERFSAEFPKEGPSILRIQQVVRGDSAAYFCASSPGTETYEQYFGPGTRLTVT.

V and J are TRBV30 and TRBJ2-4, with D hard to call. Looked up from germline, CDR1 is GTSNPN and CDR2 is SVGIG (reference sequence). V lost 2 bases and J lost 0, with 11 bases in between. The length of the CDR3 is 15 residues. Here the CDR3 DNA reads TGTGCCTGGAGTTCCCCGAGTGTAGCCAAAAACATTCAGTACTTC. Residues: CAWSSPSVAKNIQYF. Full variable domain (remainder filled in from reference TRBV30 and TRBJ2-4): SQTIHQWPATLVQPVGSPLSLECTVEGTSNPNLYWYRQAAGRGLQLLFYSVGIGQISSEVPQNLSASRPQDRQFILSSKKLLLSDSGFYLCAWSSPSVAKNIQYFGAGTRLSVL.

V usage is TRBV12-5 and J usage is TRBJ1-1; D perhaps matches TRBD1 (6 bases). CDR1 and CDR2 from the germline V gene are LGHNT and FRNRAP. The ends were cut back, 2 bases at V and 3 bases at J, with 10 bases in the middle. The length of the CDR3 is 14 residues. The CDR3 region is CASGLPGADTEAFF. DNA for the CDR3: TGTGCTAGTGGTTTGCCAGGGGCCGACACTGAAGCTTTCTTT.